Given below is one T cell receptor (beta chain) in context. What it binds is unknown. Germline CDR1 is SGHRS and CDR2 is YFSETQ. The trim removed 7 bases at V and 2 bases at J, leaving 4 bases unmatched. The CDR3 contains 13 residues. The data are from a study of PD-1 blockade in classical Hodgkin lymphoma. Study results and limitations: Only CD4+ TCR diversity, not CD8+, had risen significantly by C4D1. It was reported that newly diagnosed patients had less baseline TCR diversity than healthy donors.

Only in-frame clones appear in the TCRdb table, and some are missing; sequencing was by immunoSEQ multiplex PCR. The sample holds 24,000 or so clones, around 81% seen once. In every patient, relapse followed autologous stem cell transplantation, while exposure to brentuximab vedotin differed. The rearrangement joins TRBV5-1 to TRBJ2-7; 9 nucleotides align to TRBD2. Material: peripheral blood mononuclear cells (PBMCs), obtained before the second cycle of nivolumab. The TCR comes from a human donor with classical Hodgkin lymphoma. In nucleotides, the CDR3 is TGCGCCAGCTCGGCGGGGGGGACCTACGAGCAGTACTTC. Protein sequence: CASSAGGTYEQYF.